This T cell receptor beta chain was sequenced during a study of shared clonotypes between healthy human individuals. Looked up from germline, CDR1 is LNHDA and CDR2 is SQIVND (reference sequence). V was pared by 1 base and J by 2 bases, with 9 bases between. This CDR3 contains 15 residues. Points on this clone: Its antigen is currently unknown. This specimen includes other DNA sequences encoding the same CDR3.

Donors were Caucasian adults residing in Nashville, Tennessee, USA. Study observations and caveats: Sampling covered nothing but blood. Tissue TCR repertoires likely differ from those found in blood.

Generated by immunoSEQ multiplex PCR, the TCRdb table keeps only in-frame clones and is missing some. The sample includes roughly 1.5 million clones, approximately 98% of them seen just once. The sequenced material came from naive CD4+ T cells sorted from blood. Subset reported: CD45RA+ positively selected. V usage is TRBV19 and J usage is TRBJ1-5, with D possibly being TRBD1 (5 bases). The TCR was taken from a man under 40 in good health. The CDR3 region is CASSIGPGGNQPQHF. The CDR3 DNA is TGTGCCAGTAGTATAGGCCCGGGGGGCAATCAGCCCCAGCATTTT.